Given below is one T cell receptor (beta chain) in context. Its antigen is currently unknown. The data stem from a study of T-cell reconstitution after alpha-beta-depleted transplantation in children. Broader study findings: As was reported, about two months after transplant, alpha-beta T cells came from several hundred expanded graft clones. Newly generated T cells supplied most T-cell counts and diversity one year post-transplant. From surviving recipient T cells and thymic progenitors came the high day-60 TCRbeta diversity observed in some patients.

Unique molecular identifiers were incorporated when the TCRbeta library was constructed. Each CDR3 protein gets one entry after TCRdb re-called the PCR reads with MiXCR. The sample yields 540,000 or so distinct CDR3 sequences, around 23% seen once. The CDR3 covers 14 residues. V dropped 1 base and J dropped 6 bases, with 12 bases sitting between them. Germline-derived CDR1 and CDR2 are SEHNR and FQNEAQ (reference sequence). The sample was PBMCs, mostly from graft donor cells, taken 360 days after TCRalphabeta/CD19-depleted stem cell transplant. The TCR was taken from a boy in the first two years of life who had a stem cell transplant for acute myeloid leukemia, so the T cells may come from the graft donor. The J gene is TRBJ1-2, the V gene TRBV7-9; D possibly corresponds to TRBD1 (6 bases). CDR3 bases: TGTGCCAGCAGCTTAGTGGACAGATCGGATGGCTACACCTTC. Translated, it gives CASSLVDRSDGYTF.